Below, 27 T cell receptor beta chains from the same sample are listed, as sequenced in a study of T cell responses to AZD1222 COVID-19 vaccine. Clones were read by immunoSEQ multiplex PCR, and TCRdb kept only the in-frame ones, dropping some. The data show 90,000 to 150,000 clones, around nine tenths seen once. The sequenced sample was peripheral blood, obtained on day 0 of AZD1222 vaccination. These receptors all come from an adult in good health.

The J gene is TRBJ1-1, the V gene TRBV19; D may be TRBD1 (6 bases). The CDR3 contains 14 residues. Germline values: CDR1 LNHDA, CDR2 SQIVND (reference sequence). V was pared by 5 bases and J by 1 base, with 11 bases between. DNA of the CDR3: TGTGCCAGTAGTCACCGACAGGCGAACACTGAAGCTTTCTTT. As protein: CASSHRQANTEAFF.

The table lists this clone with a count of one. The chain is built from TRBV19 and TRBJ1-1; no clear D gene. CDR1 and CDR2 (germline): LNHDA, SQIVND (reference sequence). This CDR3 comprises 14 residues. Trimming stripped 3 bases from V and 0 bases from J, with 8 bases between. This CDR3 is CASSIQILNTEAFF. The CDR3 DNA sequence: TGTGCCAGTAGTATCCAGATCCTGAACACTGAAGCTTTCTTT.

In this sample, this clone turned up once. The genes are TRBV15 and TRBJ1-5; D remains ambiguous. Trimming cost V 5 bases and J 4 bases, with 21 bases left between them. CDR1 is LNHNV, CDR2 YYDKDF, per germline (reference sequence). The length of the CDR3 is 17 residues. The CDR3 protein is CATSLTASGIGNQPQHF. CDR3 nucleotide sequence: TGTGCCACCAGCTTGACCGCCTCGGGGATTGGTAATCAGCCCCAGCATTTT.

The rearrangement joins TRBV6-6 to TRBJ1-4; 7 nucleotides match TRBD1. The CDR3 sequence is 16 residues long. In germline, CDR1 is MNHNY, CDR2 SVGAGI (reference sequence). Germline trimming cut 0 bases from V and 3 bases from J; bases unmatched to any gene: 4. The chain's CDR3 is CASSYSHGTANEKLFF. The DNA of the CDR3 is TGTGCCAGCAGTTACTCCCACGGGACAGCTAATGAAAAACTGTTTTTT.

The chain joins TRBV5-4 to TRBJ1-6, with D possibly TRBD1 on 6 matching bases. V dropped 4 bases and J dropped 4 bases, with 15 bases sitting between them. CDR3 size: 16 residues. CDR1 is SGHNT, CDR2 YYREEE, per germline (reference sequence). As DNA, the CDR3 is TGTGCCAGCAGCATAGACACAGGGAGTTATAATTCACCCCTCCACTTT. Translation gives CASSIDTGSYNSPLHF.

The V and J genes are TRBV6-6 and TRBJ1-1; no clear D. Germline CDR1 reads MNHNY; CDR2 reads SVGAGI (reference sequence). The CDR3 totals 14 residues. The germline V and J ends were trimmed by 0 bases and 0 bases, with 5 bases remaining between them. The CDR3 nucleotides are TGTGCCAGCAGTTACTCGGTCCTGAACACTGAAGCTTTCTTT. As protein: CASSYSVLNTEAFF.

This clone was recorded only once. This chain uses TRBV4-1 with TRBJ2-7, with D perhaps TRBD1 (6 bases). Germline V gene sequence: CDR1 MGHRA, CDR2 YSYEKL. The CDR3 sequence is 15 residues long. V lost 2 bases to trimming and J lost 1 base, with 12 bases between them. The CDR3 loop is CASSQQGFGSYEQYF. The CDR3 region has the DNA TGCGCCAGCAGCCAACAGGGGTTCGGGTCCTACGAGCAGTACTTC.

The chain is built from TRBV7-2 and TRBJ2-1, with 8 bases matching TRBD2. Trimming cost V 4 bases and J 0 bases; bases outside gene matches: 2. CDR3 size: 15 residues. Germline assignment: CDR1 SGHTA and CDR2 FQGNSA. The CDR3 coding sequence is TGTGCCAGCAGCTCCGGGACTAGCTCCTACAATGAGCAGTTCTTC. The encoded protein is CASSSGTSSYNEQFF.

This clone was counted once. V and J are TRBV7-7 and TRBJ2-3; 7 bases map to TRBD1. Trimming removed 1 base from V and 7 bases from J; junction bases left unmatched: 5. Germline V gene data show CDR1 as SSHAT and CDR2 as FNYEAQ (reference sequence). This CDR3 comprises 14 residues. The CDR3 spells CASSLEQGSHTQYF. The CDR3 nucleotides are TGTGCCAGCAGCTTAGAACAGGGGTCCCATACGCAGTATTTT.

The chain links TRBV11-1 to TRBJ1-1, with unresolved D. This CDR3 is 14 amino acids long. With 5 bases removed from V and 0 bases from J, the gap between germline ends came to 10 bases. Germline lookup yields CDR1 SGHAT and CDR2 FQDESV (reference sequence). CDR3 residues: CASSLQGLNTEAFF. The CDR3 nucleotides read TGTGCCAGCAGCCTACAAGGATTGAACACTGAAGCTTTCTTT. Full variable domain (rest looked up from reference TRBV11-1 and TRBJ1-1): EAEVAQSPRYKITEKSQAVAFWCDPISGHATLYWYRQILGQGPELLVQFQDESVVDDSQLPKDRFSAERLKGVDSTLKIQPAELGDSAMYLCASSLQGLNTEAFFGQGTRLTVV.

This sequence joins TRBV11-2 and TRBJ1-2, with TRBD1 matching over 9 bases. CDR3 length: 18 residues. Germline V gene lookup returns CDR1 SGHAT and CDR2 FQNNGV. After removal of 6 bases from V and 2 bases from J, the junction contained 16 bases not matched to a gene. CDR3 loop: CASRGLSRRDRDNYGYTF. In nucleotides, the CDR3 is TGTGCCAGCAGGGGGTTGAGTCGGAGGGACAGGGACAACTATGGCTACACCTTC.

The chain joins TRBV6-4 to TRBJ2-3; D is unclear. The CDR3 spans 13 residues. Trimming shortened V by 9 bases and J by 0 bases, and 10 bases separated the two germline ends. CDR1 and CDR2 (germline): MRHNA, SNTAGT. The CDR3 DNA reads as TGTGCCAGTGTGGTCGTTAGCACAGATACGCAGTATTTT. It encodes CASVVVSTDTQYF.

The genes are TRBV3-1 (or the pseudogene TRBV3-2) and TRBJ2-5; tentatively, D is TRBD1 or TRBD2 (6 bases each). The CDR3 totals 15 residues. Germline V gives CDR1 LGHDT, CDR2 YNNKEL (reference sequence). Trimming stripped 2 bases from V and 4 bases from J, with 14 bases between. CDR3 sequence (DNA): TGTGCCAGCAGCCAACAGGGGACTTTAAGAGAGACCCAGTACTTC. This encodes CASSQQGTLRETQYF.

This chain joins TRBV7-8 and TRBJ2-5; D may be TRBD2 (6 bases). Germline V CDR1 and CDR2: SGHVS, FQNEAQ. This CDR3 has 14 residues. Trimming cost V 5 bases and J 7 bases, with 17 bases left between them. The CDR3 sequence: CASSVREMEWTQYF. In nucleotides, the CDR3 is TGTGCCAGCAGCGTGCGGGAAATGGAATGGACCCAGTACTTC.

This clone was detected only once. This chain joins TRBV12-3 or TRBV12-4 and TRBJ1-2; D is ambiguous. V lost 1 base, J lost 1 base, and 1 base lay in between. The CDR3 consists of 12 residues. The CDR3, as DNA: TGTGCCAGCAGTTTAGTTAACTATGGCTACACCTTC. As protein: CASSLVNYGYTF.

The V gene is TRBV5-6, the J gene TRBJ2-7; TRBD2 matches 7 bases. Germline-derived CDR1 and CDR2 are SGHDT and YYEEEE. CDR3 length: 16 amino acids. J gave up 0 bases and V 2 bases, and 8 bases lay outside the gene matches. CDR3 nucleotides: TGTGCCAGCAGCTTAATTGTCGCTAGCGGCTCCTACGAGCAGTACTTC. As protein: CASSLIVASGSYEQYF.

The chain links TRBV12-3 or TRBV12-4 to TRBJ2-1; D may be TRBD1 (6 bases). The CDR3 is made up of 11 amino acids. The V end lost 3 bases, the J end lost 15 bases, and 12 bases lay between the germline ends. In nucleotides, the CDR3 is TGTGCCAGCAGTTTCCGGGACATTAGGTTCTTC. Its protein product is CASSFRDIRFF.

The J gene is TRBJ1-4, the V gene TRBV5-4; unclear D gene. The CDR3 extends over 14 amino acids. V lost 4 bases and J lost 5, with 12 bases in between. Germline CDR1 and CDR2: SGHNT and YYREEE (reference sequence). The CDR3: CASSLAADNEKLFF. CDR3 in DNA: TGTGCCAGCAGCCTAGCGGCCGACAATGAAAAACTGTTTTTT.

The genes are TRBV19 and TRBJ2-3; weak D call: TRBD2 (6 bases). Germline CDR1 LNHDA, CDR2 SQIVND (reference sequence). V lost 3 bases to trimming and J lost 5 bases, with 12 bases between them. The CDR3 is made up of 14 amino acids. The CDR3 nucleotides read TGTGCCAGTAGTATGCTAGGAGGGGAAGATACGCAGTATTTT. Translated: CASSMLGGEDTQYF.

This clone was counted once. The V gene is TRBV4-2, the J gene TRBJ1-5; tentatively, D is TRBD1 (5 bases). Germline assignment: CDR1 LGHNA and CDR2 YNFKEQ. This CDR3 has 14 amino acids. V was shortened by 0 bases and J by 6 bases, with 9 bases between the two germline ends. Here the CDR3 reads CASSQEVRGQPQHF. CDR3 in DNA: TGTGCCAGCAGCCAAGAGGTAAGGGGTCAGCCCCAGCATTTT.

This clone has only one observation. The CDR3 protein is CASSYLDRGQETQYF. In DNA form, the CDR3 reads TGTGCCAGCAGCTACTTAGACAGGGGGCAGGAGACCCAGTACTTC. The rearrangement uses TRBV7-9 and TRBJ2-5, with 10 bases identical to TRBD1. Trimming took 4 bases from V and 5 from J; bases not matched to a gene: 7. The germline gives CDR1 SEHNR, CDR2 FQNEAQ (reference sequence). There are 15 residues in the CDR3. Looking up the rest from reference TRBV7-9 and TRBJ2-5 gives the full variable domain: DTGVSQNPRHKITKRGQNVTFRCDPISEHNRLYWYRQTLGQGPEFLTYFQNEAQLEKSRLLSDRFSAERPKGSFSTLEIQRTEQGDSAMYLCASSYLDRGQETQYFGPGTRLLVL.

V gene TRBV19 combines with J gene TRBJ1-3, with D uncertain. Per the germline V gene, CDR1 is LNHDA and CDR2 is SQIVND (reference sequence). V was clipped by 2 bases and J by 2 bases, with 7 bases between them. The CDR3 length is 14 residues. CDR3 region: CASSIRSTGNTIYF. The CDR3 nucleotides are TGTGCCAGTAGTATAAGGTCAACTGGAAACACCATATATTTT. Based on the CDR3 plus reference TRBV19 and TRBJ1-3, the full variable domain is DGGITQSPKYLFRKEGQNVTLSCEQNLNHDAMYWYRQDPGQGLRLIYYSQIVNDFQKGDIAEGYSVSREKKESFPLTVTSAQKNPTAFYLCASSIRSTGNTIYFGEGSWLTVV.

The J gene is TRBJ2-1, the V gene TRBV5-1; 8 bases map to TRBD1. V lost 3 bases to trimming and J lost 10 bases; unmatched junction nucleotides: 9. The CDR3 totals 14 residues. Germline CDR1 is SGHRS and CDR2 is YFSETQ. The CDR3 sequence is CASSSQGAWGEQFF. The DNA of the CDR3 is TGCGCCAGCAGCTCCCAGGGGGCCTGGGGAGAGCAGTTCTTC.

The gene calls are TRBV6-7 and TRBJ1-4, with a possible D match to TRBD1 (6 bases). TRBV6-7 is noted as an ORF with a role that remains uncertain. Trimming shortened V by 1 base and J by 6 bases, and 12 bases separated the two germline ends. This CDR3 has 15 amino acids. The CDR3 reads CASSYCRGGDEKLFF. The DNA of the CDR3 is TGTGCCAGCAGTTACTGCAGGGGAGGAGATGAAAAACTGTTTTTT.

The chain is built from TRBV3-1 (or the pseudogene TRBV3-2) and TRBJ1-2; TRBD1 aligns across 7 bases. CDR3 size: 15 residues. Germline V gene data show CDR1 as LGHDT and CDR2 as YNNKEL (reference sequence). V lost 0 bases, J lost 2 bases, and 3 bases stayed unmatched. DNA for the CDR3: TGTGCCAGCAGCCAAGATCAAGGGGGCAACTATGGCTACACCTTC. It yields the protein CASSQDQGGNYGYTF.

V usage is TRBV6-2 or TRBV6-3 and J usage is TRBJ2-5; 8 bases match TRBD1. V shed 5 bases and J 5 bases; nucleotides not matched to a gene: 13. Germline V gene lookup returns CDR1 MNHEY and CDR2 SVGEGT. This CDR3 is 16 amino acids long. CDR3 loop: CASSRIDRGLSETQYF. The CDR3 DNA is TGTGCCAGCAGTCGGATTGACAGGGGACTCTCGGAGACCCAGTACTTC.

This chain connects TRBV12-5 to TRBJ2-5, with 9 bases that match TRBD1. The J segment lost 5 bases and the V segment lost 9 bases, leaving 4 bases of the junction unmatched. This CDR3 comprises 12 residues. Germline loops: CDR1 LGHNT, CDR2 FRNRAP. DNA for the CDR3: TGTGCTAGCAGACAGGGGGACGAGACCCAGTACTTC. It is translated as CASRQGDETQYF.